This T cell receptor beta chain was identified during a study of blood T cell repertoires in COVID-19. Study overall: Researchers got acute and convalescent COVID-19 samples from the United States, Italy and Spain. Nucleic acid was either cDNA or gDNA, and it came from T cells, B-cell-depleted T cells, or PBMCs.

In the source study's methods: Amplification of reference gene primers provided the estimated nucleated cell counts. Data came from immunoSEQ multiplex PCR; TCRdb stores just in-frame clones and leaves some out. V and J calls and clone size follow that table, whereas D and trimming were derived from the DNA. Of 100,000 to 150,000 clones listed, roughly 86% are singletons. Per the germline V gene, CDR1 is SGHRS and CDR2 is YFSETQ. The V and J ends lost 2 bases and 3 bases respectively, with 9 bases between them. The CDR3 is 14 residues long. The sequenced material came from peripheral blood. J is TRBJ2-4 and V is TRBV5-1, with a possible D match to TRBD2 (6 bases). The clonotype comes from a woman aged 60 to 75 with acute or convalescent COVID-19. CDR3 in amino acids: CASSFSGDKNIQYF. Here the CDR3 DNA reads TGCGCCAGCAGCTTTAGCGGCGACAAAAACATTCAGTACTTC.